Shown below are 2 T cell receptor beta chains from a single sample sequenced in a study of cytomegalovirus exposure and HLA in healthy donors. Measured with immunoSEQ multiplex PCR; TCRdb has only the in-frame clones, and not every one. Seen here are under 200,000 clones, approximately 89% observed once, and the top ten hold 10%. The sequenced sample consisted of PBMCs. Receptor source: a young woman in good health and CMV-seropositive.

CDR3: CASSIRSGHALSGANVLTF. The DNA for the CDR3 is TGTGCCAGTAGTATAAGGTCGGGACACGCCCTCTCCGGGGCCAACGTCCTGACTTTC. The chain is built from TRBV19 and TRBJ2-6; possible D gene TRBD1, 6 bases. V lost 2 bases and J lost 4, with 21 bases in between. The CDR3 is 19 residues long. Germline V gene sequence: CDR1 LNHDA, CDR2 SQIVND (reference sequence).

V gene TRBV2 combines with J gene TRBJ1-1, with D tentatively TRBD1 (6 bases). Trimming removed 7 bases at V and 4 bases at J, with 13 bases between. Germline values: CDR1 SNHLY, CDR2 FYNNEI. The CDR3 covers 13 residues. The CDR3 spells CASTNEGVTEAFF. The CDR3 nucleotides read TGTGCCAGCACAAACGAGGGGGTCACTGAAGCTTTCTTT.